The clone carrying this T cell receptor beta chain was counted between two and nine times. There are 16 residues in the CDR3. Trimming left V 4 bases short and J 7 bases short, with 23 bases between. CDR1 LNHDA and CDR2 SQIVND come from the germline V gene (reference sequence). TCRdb reanalysed the reads using MiXCR and keeps one entry per CDR3 protein. The repertoire holds 200,000 to 300,000 distinct CDR3 sequences, with over 8% as singletons. The data stem from a study of T cell repertoires in cytomegalovirus infection. The material sequenced was PBMCs. The clonotype originates from a human donor in good health (CMV status not recorded). Some clones in this sample may be carry-over from other donors' samples. The chain uses TRBV19 and TRBJ2-7, with TRBD1 as a possible D gene (6 bases). CDR3 bases: TGTGCCAGTAGTAACCCGCCGGGACAACTCCTAGAGGAGCAGTACTTC. This codes for CASSNPPGQLLEEQYF.